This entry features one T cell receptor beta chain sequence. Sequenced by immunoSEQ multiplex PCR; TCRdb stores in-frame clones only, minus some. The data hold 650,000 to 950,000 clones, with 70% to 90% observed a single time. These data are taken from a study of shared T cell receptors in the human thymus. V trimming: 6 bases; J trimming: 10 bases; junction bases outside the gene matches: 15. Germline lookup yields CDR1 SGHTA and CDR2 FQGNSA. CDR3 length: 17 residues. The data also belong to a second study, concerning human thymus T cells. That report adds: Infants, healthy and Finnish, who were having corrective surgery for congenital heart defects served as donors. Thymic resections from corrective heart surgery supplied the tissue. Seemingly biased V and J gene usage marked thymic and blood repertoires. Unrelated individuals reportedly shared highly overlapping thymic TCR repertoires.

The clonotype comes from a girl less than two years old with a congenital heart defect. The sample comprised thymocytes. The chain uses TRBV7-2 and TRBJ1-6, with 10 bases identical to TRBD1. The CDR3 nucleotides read TGTGCCAGCAGTGCGGGGGACAGGGGATTCTTTCGGTCACCCCTCCACTTT. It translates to CASSAGDRGFFRSPLHF.